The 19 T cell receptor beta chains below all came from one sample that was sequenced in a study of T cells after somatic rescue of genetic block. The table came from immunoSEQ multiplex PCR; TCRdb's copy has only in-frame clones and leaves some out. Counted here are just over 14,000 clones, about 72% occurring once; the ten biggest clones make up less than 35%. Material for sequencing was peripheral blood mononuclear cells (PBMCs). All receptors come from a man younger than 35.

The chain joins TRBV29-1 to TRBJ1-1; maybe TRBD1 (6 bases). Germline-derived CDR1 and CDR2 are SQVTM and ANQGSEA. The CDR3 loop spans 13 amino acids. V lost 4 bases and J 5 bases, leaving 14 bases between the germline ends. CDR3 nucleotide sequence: TGCAGCGTTGTCCAGGGGATGGGGACTGAAGCTTTCTTT. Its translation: CSVVQGMGTEAFF.

The CDR3 is CASSLVLAWREQFF. In DNA, the CDR3 is TGTGCCAGCAGCTTAGTTTTAGCGTGGCGTGAGCAGTTCTTC. The chain has TRBV7-8 and TRBJ2-1, with D tentatively TRBD2 (5 bases). This CDR3 comprises 14 residues. V was pared by 1 base and J by 9 bases, with 13 bases between. Germline V CDR1 and CDR2: SGHVS, FQNEAQ.

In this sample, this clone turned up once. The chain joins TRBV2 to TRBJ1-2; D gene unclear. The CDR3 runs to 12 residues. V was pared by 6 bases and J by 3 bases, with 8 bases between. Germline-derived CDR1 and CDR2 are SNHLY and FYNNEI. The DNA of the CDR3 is TGTGCCAGCAGGGACGGCTACTATGGCTACACCTTC. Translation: CASRDGYYGYTF.

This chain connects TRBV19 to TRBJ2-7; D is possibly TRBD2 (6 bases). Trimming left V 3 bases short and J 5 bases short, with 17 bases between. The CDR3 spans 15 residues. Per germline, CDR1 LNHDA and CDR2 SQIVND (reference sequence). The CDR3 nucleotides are TGTGCCAGTAGTATCGGGACTCCTGGCCTCCACGAGCAGTACTTC. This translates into CASSIGTPGLHEQYF.

CDR3 DNA: TGTGCCAGTAGCCTTAACCGGGGAAGCCCGGAAGCTTTCTTT. Amino acid sequence: CASSLNRGSPEAFF. The J gene is TRBJ1-1, the V gene TRBV19, with D uncertain. Between the trimmed V and J ends, which lost 6 bases and 8 bases, there was a span of 19 bases. The germline CDR1 and CDR2 sequences are LNHDA and SQIVND (reference sequence). This CDR3 has 14 residues.

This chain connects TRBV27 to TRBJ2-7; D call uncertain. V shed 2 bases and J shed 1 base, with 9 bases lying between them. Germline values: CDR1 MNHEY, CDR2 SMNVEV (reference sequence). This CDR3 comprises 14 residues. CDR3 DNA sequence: TGTGCCAGCAGTTTAAGTCAGCTATCCTACGAGCAGTACTTC. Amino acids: CASSLSQLSYEQYF.

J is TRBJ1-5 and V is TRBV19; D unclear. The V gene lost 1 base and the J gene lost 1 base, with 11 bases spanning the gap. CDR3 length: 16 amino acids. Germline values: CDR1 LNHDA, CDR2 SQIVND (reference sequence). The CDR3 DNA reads TGTGCCAGTAGTATAGTGGGGAAGACGAGCAATCAGCCCCAGCATTTT. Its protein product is CASSIVGKTSNQPQHF.

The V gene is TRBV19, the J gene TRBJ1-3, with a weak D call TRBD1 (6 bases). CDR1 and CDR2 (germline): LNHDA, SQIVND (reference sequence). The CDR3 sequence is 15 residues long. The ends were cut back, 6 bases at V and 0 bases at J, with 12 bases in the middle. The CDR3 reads CASSQDRFSGNTIYF. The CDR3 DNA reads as TGTGCCAGTAGCCAGGACAGATTCTCTGGAAACACCATATATTTT.

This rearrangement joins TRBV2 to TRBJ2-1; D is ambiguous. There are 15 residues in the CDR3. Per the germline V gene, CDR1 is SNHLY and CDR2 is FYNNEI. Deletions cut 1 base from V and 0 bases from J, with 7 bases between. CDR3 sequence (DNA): TGTGCCAGCAGTGAAGAGGCCAGCTCCTACAATGAGCAGTTCTTC. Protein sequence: CASSEEASSYNEQFF.

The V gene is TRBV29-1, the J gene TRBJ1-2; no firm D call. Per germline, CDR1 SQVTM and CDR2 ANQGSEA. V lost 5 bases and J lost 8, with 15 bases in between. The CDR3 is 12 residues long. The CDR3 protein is CSVYGRGGGYTF. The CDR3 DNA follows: TGCAGCGTTTACGGACGGGGAGGGGGCTACACCTTC.

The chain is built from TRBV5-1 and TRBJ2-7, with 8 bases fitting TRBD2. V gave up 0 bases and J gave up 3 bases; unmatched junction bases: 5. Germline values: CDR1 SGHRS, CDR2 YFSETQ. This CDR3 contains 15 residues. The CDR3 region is CASSLGSGGLYEQYF. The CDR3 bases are TGCGCCAGCAGCTTGGGCAGCGGGGGTCTCTACGAGCAGTACTTC.

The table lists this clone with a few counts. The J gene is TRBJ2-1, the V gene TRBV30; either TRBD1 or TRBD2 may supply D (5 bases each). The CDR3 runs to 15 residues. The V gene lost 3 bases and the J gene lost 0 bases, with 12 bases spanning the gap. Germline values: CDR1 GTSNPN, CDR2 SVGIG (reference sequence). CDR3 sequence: CAWSLGTISYNEQFF. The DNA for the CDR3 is TGTGCCTGGAGCCTTGGGACCATCTCCTACAATGAGCAGTTCTTC.

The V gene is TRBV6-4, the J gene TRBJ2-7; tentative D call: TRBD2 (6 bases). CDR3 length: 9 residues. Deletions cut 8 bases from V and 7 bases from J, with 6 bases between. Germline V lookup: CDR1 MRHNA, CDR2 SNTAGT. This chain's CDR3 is CASGGEQYF. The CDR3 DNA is TGTGCCAGCGGGGGGGAGCAGTACTTC.

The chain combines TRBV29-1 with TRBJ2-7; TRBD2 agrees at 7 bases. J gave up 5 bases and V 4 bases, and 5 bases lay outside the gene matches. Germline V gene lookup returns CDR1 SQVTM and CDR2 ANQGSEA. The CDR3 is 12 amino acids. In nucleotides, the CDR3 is TGCAGCGTTGGGGAGGGGAGGAACGAGCAGTACTTC. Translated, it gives CSVGEGRNEQYF.

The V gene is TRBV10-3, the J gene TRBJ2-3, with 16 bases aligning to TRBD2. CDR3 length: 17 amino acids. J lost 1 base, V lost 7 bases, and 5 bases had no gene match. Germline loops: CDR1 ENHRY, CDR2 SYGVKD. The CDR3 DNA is TGTGCCATCAAGGGACTAGCGGGAGGGCCGGGCACAGATACGCAGTATTTT. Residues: CAIKGLAGGPGTDTQYF.

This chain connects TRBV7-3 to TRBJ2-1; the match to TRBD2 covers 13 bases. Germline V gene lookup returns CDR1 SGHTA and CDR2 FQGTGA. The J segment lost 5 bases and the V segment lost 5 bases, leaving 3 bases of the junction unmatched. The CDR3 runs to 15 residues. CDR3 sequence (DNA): TGTGCCAGCAGCCTGGGACTAGCGGGGCACAATGAGCAGTTCTTC. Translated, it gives CASSLGLAGHNEQFF.

Written as DNA, the CDR3 is TGTGCCAGCAGTAGGACAGCTAACACCGGGGAGCTGTTTTTT. Translation: CASSRTANTGELFF. The chain employs TRBV6-6 and TRBJ2-2; a possible D gene is TRBD1 (6 bases). There are 14 residues in the CDR3. V lost 5 bases and J lost 2, with 9 bases in between. Germline assignment: CDR1 MNHNY and CDR2 SVGAGI (reference sequence).

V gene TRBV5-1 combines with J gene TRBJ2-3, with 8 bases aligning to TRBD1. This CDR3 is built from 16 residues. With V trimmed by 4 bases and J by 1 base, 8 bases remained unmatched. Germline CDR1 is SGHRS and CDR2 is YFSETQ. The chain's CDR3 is CASSIRTGTGTDTQYF. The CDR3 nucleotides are TGCGCCAGCAGCATCCGGACAGGGACCGGCACAGATACGCAGTATTTT. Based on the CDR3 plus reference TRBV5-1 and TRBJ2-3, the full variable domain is KAGVTQTPRYLIKTRGQQVTLSCSPISGHRSVSWYQQTPGQGLQFLFEYFSETQRNKGNFPGRFSGRQFSNSRSEMNVSTLELGDSALYLCASSIRTGTGTDTQYFGPGTRLTVL.

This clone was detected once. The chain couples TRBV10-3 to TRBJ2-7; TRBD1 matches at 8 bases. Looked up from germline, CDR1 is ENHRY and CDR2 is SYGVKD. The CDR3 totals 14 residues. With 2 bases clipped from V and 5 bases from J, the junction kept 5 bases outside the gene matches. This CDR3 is CAISEGTGADEQYF. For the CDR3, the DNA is TGTGCCATCAGTGAGGGGACAGGCGCCGACGAGCAGTACTTC.